Reported below is one T cell receptor (beta chain). What it binds is not known. Produced via immunoSEQ multiplex PCR; TCRdb's table is partial and in-frame only. This table has 70,000 or so clones, approximately 78% appearing once. These data belong to a study of OX40 agonist ivuxolimab in advanced cancers. Study-level background: Patients were dosed with the agonistic anti-OX40 (CD134) antibody ivuxolimab. General study results and limits: Expanded peripheral T cell antigen specificity was not determined. At doses 0.1 to 3.0 mg/kg, CD4+ and CD8+ clones expanded.

This CDR3 has 16 residues. Germline V gives CDR1 SGDLS, CDR2 YYNGEE. The V and J ends lost 2 bases and 4 bases, in that order; junction bases with no gene match: 9. This chain links TRBV9 with TRBJ2-3, with 8 bases identical to TRBD2. The receptor was isolated from an adult with an advanced solid tumor such as melanoma, head and neck, liver or kidney cancer. The source was CD4+ or CD8+ T cells sorted from blood, collected in a trial of the OX40 agonist ivuxolimab. CDR3 DNA: TGTGCCAGCAGCGTTTTTGCGGGGGGTGATGCAGATACGCAGTATTTT. Protein: CASSVFAGGDADTQYF. The full variable domain, with the rest looked up from reference TRBV9 and TRBJ2-3, is DSGVTQTPKHLITATGQRVTLRCSPRSGDLSVYWYQQSLDQGLQFLIQYYNGEERAKGNILERFSAQQFPDLHSELNLSSLELGDSALYFCASSVFAGGDADTQYFGPGTRLTVL.